This T cell receptor beta chain came from a study of CD8+ T cells in alopecia areata. Study conclusions and caveats: Sequencing of scalp tissue also captures the resident alphabeta T cells of normal skin.

The authors extracted RNA and reverse transcribed it into cDNA as the sequencing template. Sequencing used immunoSEQ multiplex PCR; TCRdb keeps in-frame clones, though not all of them. The sample carries roughly 60,000 clones, 44% recorded once. In regard to this clone: Its antigen is unknown.

Those with alopecia areata gave lesional scalp punch biopsies and peripheral blood. PBMCs provided sorted CD4+ and CD8+ T cells. This CDR3 has 13 amino acids. CDR1 and CDR2 from the germline V gene are SGHNT and YENEEA. V dropped 6 bases and J dropped 1 base, with 9 bases sitting between them. J is TRBJ2-5 and V is TRBV11-3, with D perhaps matching TRBD2 (7 bases). Input material: NKG2D-low CD8+ T cells sorted from blood. This clonotype was sampled from a human donor with alopecia areata. This CDR3 reads CASRGGAQETQYF. The CDR3 DNA sequence: TGTGCCAGCAGAGGGGGGGCCCAAGAGACCCAGTACTTC.